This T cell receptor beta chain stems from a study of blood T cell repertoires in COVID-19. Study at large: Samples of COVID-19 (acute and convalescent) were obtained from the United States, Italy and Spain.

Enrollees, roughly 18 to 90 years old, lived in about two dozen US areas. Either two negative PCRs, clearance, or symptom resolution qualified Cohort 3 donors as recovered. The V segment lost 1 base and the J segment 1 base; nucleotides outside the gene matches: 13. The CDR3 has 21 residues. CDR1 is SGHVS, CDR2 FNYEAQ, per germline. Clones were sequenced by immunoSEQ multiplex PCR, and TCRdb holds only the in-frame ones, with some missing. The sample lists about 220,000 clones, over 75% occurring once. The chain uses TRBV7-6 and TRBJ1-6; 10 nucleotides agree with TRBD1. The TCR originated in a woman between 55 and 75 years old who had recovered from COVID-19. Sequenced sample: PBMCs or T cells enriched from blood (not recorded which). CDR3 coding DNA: TGTGCCAGCAGCTTAGGGTTAGGGGGACAGGGGTGTGGATCCTATAATTCACCCCTCCACTTT. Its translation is CASSLGLGGQGCGSYNSPLHF. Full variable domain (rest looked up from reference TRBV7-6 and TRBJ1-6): GAGVSQSPRYKVTKRGQDVALRCDPISGHVSLYWYRQALGQGPEFLTYFNYEAQQDKSGLPNDRFSAERPEGSISTLTIQRTEQRDSAMYRCASSLGLGGQGCGSYNSPLHFGNGTRLTVT.